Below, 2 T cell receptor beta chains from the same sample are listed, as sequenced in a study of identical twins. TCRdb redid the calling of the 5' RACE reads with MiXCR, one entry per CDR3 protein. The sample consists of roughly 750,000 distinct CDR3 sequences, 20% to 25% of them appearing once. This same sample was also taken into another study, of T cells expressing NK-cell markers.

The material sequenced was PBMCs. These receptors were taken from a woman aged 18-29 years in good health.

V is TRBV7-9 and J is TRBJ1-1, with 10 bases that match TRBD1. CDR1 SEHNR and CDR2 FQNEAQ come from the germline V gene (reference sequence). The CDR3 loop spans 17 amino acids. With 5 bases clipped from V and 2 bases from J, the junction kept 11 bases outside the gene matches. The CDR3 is CASSPRDRGLLNTEAFF. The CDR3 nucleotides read TGTGCCAGCAGCCCCCGGGACAGGGGCCTACTAAACACTGAAGCTTTCTTT.

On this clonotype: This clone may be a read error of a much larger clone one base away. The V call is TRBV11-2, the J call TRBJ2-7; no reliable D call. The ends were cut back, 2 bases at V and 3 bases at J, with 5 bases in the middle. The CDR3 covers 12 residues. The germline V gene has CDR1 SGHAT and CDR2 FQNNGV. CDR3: CASSLFIYEQYF. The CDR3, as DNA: TGTGCCAGCAGCTTATTTATCTACGAGCAGTACTTC.